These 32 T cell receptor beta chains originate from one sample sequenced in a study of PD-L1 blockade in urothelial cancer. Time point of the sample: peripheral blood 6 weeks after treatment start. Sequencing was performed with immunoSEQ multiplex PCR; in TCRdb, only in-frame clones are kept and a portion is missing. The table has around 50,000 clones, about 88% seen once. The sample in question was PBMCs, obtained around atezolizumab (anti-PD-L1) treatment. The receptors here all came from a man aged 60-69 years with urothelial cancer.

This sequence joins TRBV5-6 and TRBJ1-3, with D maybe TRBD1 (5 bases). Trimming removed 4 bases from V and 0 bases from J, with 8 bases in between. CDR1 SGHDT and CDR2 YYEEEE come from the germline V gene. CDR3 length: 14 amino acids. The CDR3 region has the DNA TGTGCCAGCAGCCGGGGGACCTCTGGAAACACCATATATTTT. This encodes CASSRGTSGNTIYF.

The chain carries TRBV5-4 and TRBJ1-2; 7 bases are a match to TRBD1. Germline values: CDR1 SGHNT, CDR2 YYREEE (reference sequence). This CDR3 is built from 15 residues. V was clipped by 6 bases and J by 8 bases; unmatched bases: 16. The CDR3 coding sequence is TGTGCCAGCACCTTTCGAGGGGGCGCGCTAGAAGGCTACACCTTC. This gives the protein CASTFRGGALEGYTF.

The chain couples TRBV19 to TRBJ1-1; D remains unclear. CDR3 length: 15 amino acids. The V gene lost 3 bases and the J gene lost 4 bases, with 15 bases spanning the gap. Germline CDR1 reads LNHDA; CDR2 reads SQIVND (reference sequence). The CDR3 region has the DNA TGTGCCAGTAGTATTCTGAGGGCTCGGGGCACTGAAGCTTTCTTT. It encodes CASSILRARGTEAFF.

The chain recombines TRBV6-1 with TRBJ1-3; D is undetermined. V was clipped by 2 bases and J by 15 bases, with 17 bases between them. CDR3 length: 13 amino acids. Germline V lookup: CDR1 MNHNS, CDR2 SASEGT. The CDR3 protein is CASSEKGGNAGYF. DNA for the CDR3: TGTGCCAGCAGTGAAAAGGGAGGGAACGCCGGATATTTT.

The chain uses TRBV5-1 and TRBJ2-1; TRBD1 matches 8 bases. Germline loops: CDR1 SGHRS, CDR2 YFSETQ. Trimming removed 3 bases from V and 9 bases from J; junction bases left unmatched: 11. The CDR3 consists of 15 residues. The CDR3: CASSSPGTGDFEQFF. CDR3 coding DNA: TGCGCCAGCAGCTCCCCCGGGACAGGTGACTTTGAGCAGTTCTTC. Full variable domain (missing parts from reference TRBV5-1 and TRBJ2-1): KAGVTQTPRYLIKTRGQQVTLSCSPISGHRSVSWYQQTPGQGLQFLFEYFSETQRNKGNFPGRFSGRQFSNSRSEMNVSTLELGDSALYLCASSSPGTGDFEQFFGPGTRLTVL.

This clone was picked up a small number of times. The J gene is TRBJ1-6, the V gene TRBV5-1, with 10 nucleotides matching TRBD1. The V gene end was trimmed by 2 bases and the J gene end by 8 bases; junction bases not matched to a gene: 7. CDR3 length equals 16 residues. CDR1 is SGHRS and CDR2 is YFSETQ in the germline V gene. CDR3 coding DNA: TGCGCCAGCAGCTTAGACGTCGGGACAGGGGATTCACCCCTCCACTTT. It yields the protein CASSLDVGTGDSPLHF.

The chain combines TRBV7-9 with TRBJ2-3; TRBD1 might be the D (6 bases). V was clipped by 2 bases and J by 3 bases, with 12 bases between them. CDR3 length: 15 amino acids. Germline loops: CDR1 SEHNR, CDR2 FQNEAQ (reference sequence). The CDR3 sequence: CASSLSTGLTDTQYF. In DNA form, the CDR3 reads TGTGCCAGCAGCTTAAGTACAGGGCTAACAGATACGCAGTATTTT.

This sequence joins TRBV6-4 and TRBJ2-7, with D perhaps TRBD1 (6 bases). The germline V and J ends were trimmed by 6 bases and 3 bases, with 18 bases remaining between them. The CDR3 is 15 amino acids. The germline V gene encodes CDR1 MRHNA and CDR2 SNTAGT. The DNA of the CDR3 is TGTGCCAGCAGAACCCTGTACCGGGACAACTACGAGCAGTACTTC. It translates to CASRTLYRDNYEQYF.

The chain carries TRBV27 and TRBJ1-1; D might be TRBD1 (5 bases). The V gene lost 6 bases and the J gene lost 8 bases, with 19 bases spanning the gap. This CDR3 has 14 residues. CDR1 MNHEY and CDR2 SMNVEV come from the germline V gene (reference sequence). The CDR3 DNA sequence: TGTGCCAGCAGCCCCCGAGGTAGGGGCTTAGAAGCTTTCTTT. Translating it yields CASSPRGRGLEAFF.

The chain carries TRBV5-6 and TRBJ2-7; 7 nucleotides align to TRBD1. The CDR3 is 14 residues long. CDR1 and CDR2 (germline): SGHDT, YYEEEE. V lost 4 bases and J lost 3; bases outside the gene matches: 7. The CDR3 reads CASSQNDRVYEQYF. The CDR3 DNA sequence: TGTGCCAGCAGCCAAAACGACAGGGTCTACGAGCAGTACTTC.

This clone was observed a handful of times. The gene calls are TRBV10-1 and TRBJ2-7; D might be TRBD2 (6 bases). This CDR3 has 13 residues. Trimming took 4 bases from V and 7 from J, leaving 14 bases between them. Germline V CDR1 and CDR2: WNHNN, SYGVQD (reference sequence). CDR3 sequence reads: CASSAGTGWEQYF. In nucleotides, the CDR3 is TGCGCCAGCAGTGCGGGGACTGGATGGGAGCAGTACTTC.

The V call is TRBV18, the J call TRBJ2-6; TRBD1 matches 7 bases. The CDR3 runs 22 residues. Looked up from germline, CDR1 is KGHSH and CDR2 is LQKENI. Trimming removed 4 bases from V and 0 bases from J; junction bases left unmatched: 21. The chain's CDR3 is CASSLNLLPDTGVSSGANVLTF. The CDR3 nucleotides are TGTGCCAGCTCACTAAACTTGTTACCAGACACAGGGGTCAGCTCTGGGGCCAACGTCCTGACTTTC. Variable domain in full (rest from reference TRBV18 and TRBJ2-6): NAGVMQNPRHLVRRRGQEARLRCSPMKGHSHVYWYRQLPEEGLKFMVYLQKENIIDESGMPKERFSAEFPKEGPSILRIQQVVRGDSAAYFCASSLNLLPDTGVSSGANVLTFGAGSRLTVL.

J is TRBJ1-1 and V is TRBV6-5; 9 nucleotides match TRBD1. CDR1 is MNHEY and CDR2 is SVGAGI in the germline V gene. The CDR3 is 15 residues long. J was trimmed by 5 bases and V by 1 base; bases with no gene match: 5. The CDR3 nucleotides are TGTGCCAGCAGTTACTGGGGACAGGGCAATACTGAAGCTTTCTTT. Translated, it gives CASSYWGQGNTEAFF.

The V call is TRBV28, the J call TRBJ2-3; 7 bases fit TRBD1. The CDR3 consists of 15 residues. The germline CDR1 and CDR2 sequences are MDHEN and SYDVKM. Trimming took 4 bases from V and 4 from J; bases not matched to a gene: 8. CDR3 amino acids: CASSSGTATSDTQYF. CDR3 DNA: TGTGCCAGCAGTTCCGGGACAGCAACCTCAGATACGCAGTATTTT.

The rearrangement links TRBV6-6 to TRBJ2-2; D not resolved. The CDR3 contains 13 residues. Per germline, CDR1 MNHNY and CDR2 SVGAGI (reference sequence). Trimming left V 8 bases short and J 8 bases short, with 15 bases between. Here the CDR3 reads CASVVTVSGELFF. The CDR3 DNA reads TGTGCCAGCGTAGTTACCGTCTCTGGGGAGCTGTTTTTT.

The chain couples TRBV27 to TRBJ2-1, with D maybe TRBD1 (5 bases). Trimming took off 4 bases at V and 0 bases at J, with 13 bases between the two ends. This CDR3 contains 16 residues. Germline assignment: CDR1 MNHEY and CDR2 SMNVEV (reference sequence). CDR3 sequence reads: CASSSRQRISYNEQFF. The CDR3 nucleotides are TGTGCCAGCAGTTCACGACAGAGAATCTCCTACAATGAGCAGTTCTTC.

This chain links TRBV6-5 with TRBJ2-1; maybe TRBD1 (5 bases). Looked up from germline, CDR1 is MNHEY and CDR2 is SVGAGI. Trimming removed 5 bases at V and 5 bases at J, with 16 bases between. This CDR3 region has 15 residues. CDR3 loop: CASSPPQGQNNEQFF. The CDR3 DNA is TGTGCCAGCAGTCCCCCGCAGGGCCAGAACAATGAGCAGTTCTTC.

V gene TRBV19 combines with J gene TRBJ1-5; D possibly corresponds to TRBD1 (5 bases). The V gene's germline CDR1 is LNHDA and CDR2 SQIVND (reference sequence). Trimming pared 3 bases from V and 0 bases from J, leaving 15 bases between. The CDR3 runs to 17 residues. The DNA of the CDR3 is TGTGCCAGTAGTATTAGAAGAGACAGCGATAGCAATCAGCCCCAGCATTTT. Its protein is CASSIRRDSDSNQPQHF.

The CDR3 spells CASSRSFGGELFF. The CDR3 DNA reads as TGTGCCAGCAGTCGGAGTTTCGGCGGGGAGCTGTTTTTT. This rearrangement joins TRBV6-5 to TRBJ2-2; D is undetermined. Germline V lookup: CDR1 MNHEY, CDR2 SVGAGI. V dropped 5 bases and J dropped 7 bases, with 11 bases sitting between them. This CDR3 comprises 13 residues.

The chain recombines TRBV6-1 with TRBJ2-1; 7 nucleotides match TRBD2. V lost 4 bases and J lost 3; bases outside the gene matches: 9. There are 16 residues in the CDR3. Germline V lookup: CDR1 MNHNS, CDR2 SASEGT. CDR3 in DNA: TGTGCCAGCAGTGGGGAGCGCGGGAGAAACTACAATGAGCAGTTCTTC. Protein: CASSGERGRNYNEQFF.

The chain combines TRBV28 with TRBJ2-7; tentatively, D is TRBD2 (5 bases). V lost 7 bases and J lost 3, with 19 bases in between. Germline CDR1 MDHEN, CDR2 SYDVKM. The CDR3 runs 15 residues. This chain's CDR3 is CASTSRWETNYEQYF. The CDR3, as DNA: TGTGCCAGCACCTCTCGGTGGGAGACAAACTACGAGCAGTACTTC. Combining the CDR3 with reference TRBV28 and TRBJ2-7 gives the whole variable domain DVKVTQSSRYLVKRTGEKVFLECVQDMDHENMFWYRQDPGLGLRLIYFSYDVKMKEKGDIPEGYSVSREKKERFSLILESASTNQTSMYLCASTSRWETNYEQYFGPGTRLTVT.

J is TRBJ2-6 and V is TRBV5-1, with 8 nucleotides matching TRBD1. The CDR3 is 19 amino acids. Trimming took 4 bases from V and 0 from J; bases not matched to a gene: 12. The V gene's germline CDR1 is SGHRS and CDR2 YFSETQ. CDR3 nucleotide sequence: TGCGCCAGCAGCCCGTTCTTTACAGGGGGATACTCTGGGGCCAACGTCCTGACTTTC. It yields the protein CASSPFFTGGYSGANVLTF.

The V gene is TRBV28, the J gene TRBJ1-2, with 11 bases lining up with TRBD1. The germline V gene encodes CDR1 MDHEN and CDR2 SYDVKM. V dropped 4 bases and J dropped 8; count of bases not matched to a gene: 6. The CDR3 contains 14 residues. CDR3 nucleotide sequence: TGTGCCAGCAGTTCAGGACAGGGGGCTGGAGGCTACACCTTC. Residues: CASSSGQGAGGYTF.

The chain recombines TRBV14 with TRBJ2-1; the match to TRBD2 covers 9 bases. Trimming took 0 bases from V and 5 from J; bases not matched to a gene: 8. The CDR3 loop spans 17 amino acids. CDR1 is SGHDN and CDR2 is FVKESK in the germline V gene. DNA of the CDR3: TGTGCCAGCAGCCAAGAAGTGGAGCGGGGGGTAAACAATGAGCAGTTCTTC. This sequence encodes CASSQEVERGVNNEQFF.

In DNA form, the CDR3 reads TGTGCCACCAGCAGAGATCCAGCGGGAGGGGCCTCGGGGGAGCAGTACTTC. Protein product: CATSRDPAGGASGEQYF. The V call is TRBV15, the J call TRBJ2-7; TRBD2 matches at 10 bases. The germline V gene encodes CDR1 LNHNV and CDR2 YYDKDF (reference sequence). The CDR3 is 17 amino acids. The V gene end was trimmed by 0 bases and the J gene end by 7 bases; junction bases not matched to a gene: 12. Full variable domain (missing parts from reference TRBV15 and TRBJ2-7): DAMVIQNPRYQVTQFGKPVTLSCSQTLNHNVMYWYQQKSSQAPKLLFHYYDKDFNNEADTPDNFQSRRPNTSFCFLDIRSPGLGDTAMYLCATSRDPAGGASGEQYFGPGTRLTVT.

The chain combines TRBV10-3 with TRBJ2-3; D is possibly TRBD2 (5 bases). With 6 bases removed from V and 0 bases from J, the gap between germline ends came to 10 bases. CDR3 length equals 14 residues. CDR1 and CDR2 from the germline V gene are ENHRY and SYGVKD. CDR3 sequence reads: CAISIRESTDTQYF. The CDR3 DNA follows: TGTGCCATCAGCATCCGGGAAAGCACAGATACGCAGTATTTT.

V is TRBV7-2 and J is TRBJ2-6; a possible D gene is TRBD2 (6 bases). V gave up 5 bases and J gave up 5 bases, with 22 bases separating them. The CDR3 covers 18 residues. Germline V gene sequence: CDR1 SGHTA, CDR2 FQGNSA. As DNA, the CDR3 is TGTGCCAGCAGCGGCTTCGGGAGACGACAAAGTCGGGCCAACGTCCTGACTTTC. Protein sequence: CASSGFGRRQSRANVLTF.

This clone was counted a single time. The CDR3 sequence is CASSQVPAGDPYGYTF. CDR3 sequence (DNA): TGCGCCAGCAGCCAAGTCCCAGCAGGGGACCCCTATGGCTACACCTTC. The chain has TRBV4-1 and TRBJ1-2; a weak D match, TRBD1 (6 bases). This CDR3 has 16 amino acids. Germline-derived CDR1 and CDR2 are MGHRA and YSYEKL. V was pared by 1 base and J by 4 bases, with 16 bases between.

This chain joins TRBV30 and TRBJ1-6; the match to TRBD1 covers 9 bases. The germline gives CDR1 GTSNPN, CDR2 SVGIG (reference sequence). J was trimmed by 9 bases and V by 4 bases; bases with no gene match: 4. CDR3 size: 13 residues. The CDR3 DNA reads TGTGCCTGGAATAACAGGGGGCGTTCACCCCTCCACTTT. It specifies CAWNNRGRSPLHF.

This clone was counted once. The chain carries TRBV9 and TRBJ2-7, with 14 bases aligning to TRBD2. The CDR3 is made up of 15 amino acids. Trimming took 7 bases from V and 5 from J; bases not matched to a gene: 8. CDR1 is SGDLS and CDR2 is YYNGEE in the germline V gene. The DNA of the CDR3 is TGTGCCAGCGGGAGACTAGCGGGAGGGCGGGACGAGCAGTACTTC. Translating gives CASGRLAGGRDEQYF. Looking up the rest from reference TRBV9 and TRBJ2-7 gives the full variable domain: DSGVTQTPKHLITATGQRVTLRCSPRSGDLSVYWYQQSLDQGLQFLIQYYNGEERAKGNILERFSAQQFPDLHSELNLSSLELGDSALYFCASGRLAGGRDEQYFGPGTRLTVT.

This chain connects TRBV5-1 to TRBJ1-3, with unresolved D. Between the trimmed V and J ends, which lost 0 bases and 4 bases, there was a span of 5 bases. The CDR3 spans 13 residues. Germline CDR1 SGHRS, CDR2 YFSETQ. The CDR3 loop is CASSLGQGNTIYF. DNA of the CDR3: TGCGCCAGCAGCTTGGGGCAGGGAAACACCATATATTTT.

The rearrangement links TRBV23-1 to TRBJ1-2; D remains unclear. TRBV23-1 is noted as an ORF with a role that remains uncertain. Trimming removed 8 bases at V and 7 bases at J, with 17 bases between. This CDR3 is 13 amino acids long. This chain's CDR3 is CASPSTASGGYTF. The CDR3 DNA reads TGCGCCAGCCCCTCAACCGCATCGGGTGGCTACACCTTC.